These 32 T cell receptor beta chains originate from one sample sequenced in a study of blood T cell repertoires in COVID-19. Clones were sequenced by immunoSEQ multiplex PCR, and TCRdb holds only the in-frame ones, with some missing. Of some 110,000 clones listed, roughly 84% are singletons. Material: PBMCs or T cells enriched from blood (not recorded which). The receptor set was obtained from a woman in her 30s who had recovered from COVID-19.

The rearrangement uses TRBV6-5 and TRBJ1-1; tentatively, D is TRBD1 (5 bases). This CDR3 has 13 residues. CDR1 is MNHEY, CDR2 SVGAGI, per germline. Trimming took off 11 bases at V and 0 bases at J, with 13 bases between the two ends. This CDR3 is CAAYRGMNTEAFF. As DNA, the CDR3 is TGTGCCGCCTATAGGGGTATGAACACTGAAGCTTTCTTT.

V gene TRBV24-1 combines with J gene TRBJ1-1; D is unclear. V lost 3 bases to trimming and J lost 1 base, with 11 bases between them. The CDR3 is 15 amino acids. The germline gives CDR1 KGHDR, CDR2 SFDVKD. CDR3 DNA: TGTGCCACCAGTGATGGGCCCGGAGGGAACACTGAAGCTTTCTTT. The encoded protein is CATSDGPGGNTEAFF.

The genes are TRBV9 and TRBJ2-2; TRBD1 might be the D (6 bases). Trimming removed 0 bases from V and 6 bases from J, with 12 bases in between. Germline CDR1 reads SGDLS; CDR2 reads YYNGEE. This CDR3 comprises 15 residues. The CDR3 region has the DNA TGTGCCAGCAGCGTAGAGTCCACAGGGCCCGGGGAGCTGTTTTTT. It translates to CASSVESTGPGELFF. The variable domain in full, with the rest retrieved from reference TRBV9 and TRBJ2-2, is DSGVTQTPKHLITATGQRVTLRCSPRSGDLSVYWYQQSLDQGLQFLIQYYNGEERAKGNILERFSAQQFPDLHSELNLSSLELGDSALYFCASSVESTGPGELFFGEGSRLTVL.

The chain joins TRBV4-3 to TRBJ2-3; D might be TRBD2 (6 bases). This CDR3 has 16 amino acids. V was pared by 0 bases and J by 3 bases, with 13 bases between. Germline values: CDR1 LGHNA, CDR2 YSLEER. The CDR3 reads CASSQEIQEGTDTQYF. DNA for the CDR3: TGCGCCAGCAGCCAAGAAATTCAGGAGGGTACAGATACGCAGTATTTT.

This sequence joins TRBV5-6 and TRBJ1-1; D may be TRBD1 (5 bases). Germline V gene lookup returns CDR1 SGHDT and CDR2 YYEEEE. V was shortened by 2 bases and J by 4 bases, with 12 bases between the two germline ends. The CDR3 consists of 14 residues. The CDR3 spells CASSLGAGTTEAFF. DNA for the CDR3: TGTGCCAGCAGCTTAGGTGCGGGGACCACTGAAGCTTTCTTT.

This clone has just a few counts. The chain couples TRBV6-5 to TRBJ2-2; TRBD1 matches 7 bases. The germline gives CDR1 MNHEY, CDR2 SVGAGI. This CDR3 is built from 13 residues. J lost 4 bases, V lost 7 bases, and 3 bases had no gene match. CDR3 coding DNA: TGTGCCAGCACTCGGACAGGCACCGGGGAGCTGTTTTTT. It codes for CASTRTGTGELFF.

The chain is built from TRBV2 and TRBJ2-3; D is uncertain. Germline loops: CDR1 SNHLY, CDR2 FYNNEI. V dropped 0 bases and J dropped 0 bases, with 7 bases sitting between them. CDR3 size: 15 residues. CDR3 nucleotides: TGTGCCAGCAGTGAAGCTGAGACTAGCACAGATACGCAGTATTTT. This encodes CASSEAETSTDTQYF.

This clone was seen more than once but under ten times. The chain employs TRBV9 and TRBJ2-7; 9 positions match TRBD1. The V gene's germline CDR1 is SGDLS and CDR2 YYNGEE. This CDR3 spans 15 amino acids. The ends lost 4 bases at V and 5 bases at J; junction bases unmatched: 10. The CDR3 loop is CASSSSGTGTHEQYF. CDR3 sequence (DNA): TGTGCCAGCAGCTCCTCCGGGACAGGGACCCACGAGCAGTACTTC.

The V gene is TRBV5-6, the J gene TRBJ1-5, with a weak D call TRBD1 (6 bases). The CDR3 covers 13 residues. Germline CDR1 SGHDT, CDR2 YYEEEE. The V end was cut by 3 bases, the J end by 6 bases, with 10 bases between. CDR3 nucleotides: TGTGCCAGCAGCTGGGCACAGGGTCAGCCCCAGCATTTT. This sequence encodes CASSWAQGQPQHF.

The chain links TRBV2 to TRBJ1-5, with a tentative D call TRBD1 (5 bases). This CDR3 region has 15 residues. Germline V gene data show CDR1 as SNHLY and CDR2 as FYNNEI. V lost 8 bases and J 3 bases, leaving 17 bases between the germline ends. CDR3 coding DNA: TGTGCCAGCTCCCCCTACGGCAGGGCCAATCAGCCCCAGCATTTT. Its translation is CASSPYGRANQPQHF.

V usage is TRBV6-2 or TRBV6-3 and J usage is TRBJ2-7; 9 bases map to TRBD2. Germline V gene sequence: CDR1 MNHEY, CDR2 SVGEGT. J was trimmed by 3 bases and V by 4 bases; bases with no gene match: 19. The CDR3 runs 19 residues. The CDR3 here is CASSSLTYFSGRGDYEQYF. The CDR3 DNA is TGTGCCAGCAGTTCTTTGACCTACTTTAGCGGGAGAGGGGACTACGAGCAGTACTTC.

CDR3 protein: CASSLPLWPTYNEQFF. The DNA for the CDR3 is TGTGCCAGCAGCTTGCCCCTCTGGCCAACCTACAATGAGCAGTTCTTC. The V gene is TRBV28, the J gene TRBJ2-1; no clear D. V lost 6 bases and J lost 2, with 17 bases in between. CDR3 length: 16 amino acids. CDR1 is MDHEN, CDR2 SYDVKM, per germline. The entire variable domain, with the rest obtained from reference TRBV28 and TRBJ2-1, is as follows: DVKVTQSSRYLVKRTGEKVFLECVQDMDHENMFWYRQDPGLGLRLIYFSYDVKMKEKGDIPEGYSVSREKKERFSLILESASTNQTSMYLCASSLPLWPTYNEQFFGPGTRLTVL.

CDR3 DNA: TGTGCCAGCAGTGAAGCCATTACTCCGGGACTAGTGGGGACAGATACGCAGTATTTT. Its protein is CASSEAITPGLVGTDTQYF. The gene calls are TRBV6-1 and TRBJ2-3; 8 positions agree with TRBD2. The CDR3 spans 19 residues. The V and J ends lost 0 bases and 3 bases, in that order; junction bases with no gene match: 14. Germline V lookup: CDR1 MNHNS, CDR2 SASEGT.

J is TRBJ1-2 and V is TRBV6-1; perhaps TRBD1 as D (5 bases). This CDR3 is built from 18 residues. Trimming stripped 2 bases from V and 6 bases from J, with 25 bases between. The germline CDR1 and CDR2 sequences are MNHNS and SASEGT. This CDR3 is CASSESSMRVGPWDGYTF. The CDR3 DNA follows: TGTGCCAGCAGTGAATCTTCGATGAGAGTGGGGCCTTGGGATGGCTACACCTTC.

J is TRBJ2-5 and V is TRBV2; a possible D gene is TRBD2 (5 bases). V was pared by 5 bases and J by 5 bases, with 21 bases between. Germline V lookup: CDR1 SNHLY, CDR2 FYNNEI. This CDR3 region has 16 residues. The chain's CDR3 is CASSQNTGVPGETQYF. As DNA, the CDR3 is TGTGCCAGCAGTCAAAACACCGGGGTCCCGGGGGAGACCCAGTACTTC.

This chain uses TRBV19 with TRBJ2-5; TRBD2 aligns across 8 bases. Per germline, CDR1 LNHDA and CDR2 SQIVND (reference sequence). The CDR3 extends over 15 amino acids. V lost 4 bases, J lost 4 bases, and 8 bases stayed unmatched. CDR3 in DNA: TGTGCCAGTAGTACGGGGACTAGAGAGGTAGAGACCCAGTACTTC. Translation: CASSTGTREVETQYF.

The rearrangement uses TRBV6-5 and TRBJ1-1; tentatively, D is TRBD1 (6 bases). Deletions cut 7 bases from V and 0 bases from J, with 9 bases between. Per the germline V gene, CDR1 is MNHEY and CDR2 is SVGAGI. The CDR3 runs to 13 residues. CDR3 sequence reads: CASTGQLNTEAFF. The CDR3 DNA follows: TGTGCCAGCACCGGACAGTTGAACACTGAAGCTTTCTTT.

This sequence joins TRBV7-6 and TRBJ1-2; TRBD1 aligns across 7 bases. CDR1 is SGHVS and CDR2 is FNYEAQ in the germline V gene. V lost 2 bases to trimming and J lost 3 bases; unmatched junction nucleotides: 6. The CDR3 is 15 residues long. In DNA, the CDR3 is TGTGCCAGCAGCTTATCGGCAGGGGGAGACTATGGCTACACCTTC. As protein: CASSLSAGGDYGYTF.

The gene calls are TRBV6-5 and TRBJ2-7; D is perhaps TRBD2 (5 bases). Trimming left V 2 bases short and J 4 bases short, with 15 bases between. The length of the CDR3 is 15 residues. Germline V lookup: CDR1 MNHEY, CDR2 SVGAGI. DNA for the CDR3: TGTGCCAGCAGTTACGCCATAGGACTGAATTACGAGCAGTACTTC. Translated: CASSYAIGLNYEQYF.

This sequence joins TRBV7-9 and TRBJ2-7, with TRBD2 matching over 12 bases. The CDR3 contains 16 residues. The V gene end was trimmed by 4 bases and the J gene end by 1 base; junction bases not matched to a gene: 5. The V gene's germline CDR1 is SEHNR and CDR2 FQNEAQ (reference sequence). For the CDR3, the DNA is TGTGCCAGCAGCTCTAGCGGGAGGGCCGGGTCCTACGAGCAGTACTTC. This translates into CASSSSGRAGSYEQYF.

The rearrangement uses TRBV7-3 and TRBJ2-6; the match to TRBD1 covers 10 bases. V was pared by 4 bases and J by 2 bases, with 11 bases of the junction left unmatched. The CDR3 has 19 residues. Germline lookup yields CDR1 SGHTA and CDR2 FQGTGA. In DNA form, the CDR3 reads TGTGCCAGCAGCTCAATTCATGGACAGGGGGAAGCTGGGGCCAACGTCCTGACTTTC. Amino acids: CASSSIHGQGEAGANVLTF.

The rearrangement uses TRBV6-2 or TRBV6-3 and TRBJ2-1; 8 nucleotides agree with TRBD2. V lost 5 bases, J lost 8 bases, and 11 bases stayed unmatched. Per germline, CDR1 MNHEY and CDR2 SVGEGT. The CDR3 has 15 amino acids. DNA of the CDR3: TGTGCCAGCAGTGGGGGACTAGATGGGGTCCATGAGCAGTTCTTC. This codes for CASSGGLDGVHEQFF.

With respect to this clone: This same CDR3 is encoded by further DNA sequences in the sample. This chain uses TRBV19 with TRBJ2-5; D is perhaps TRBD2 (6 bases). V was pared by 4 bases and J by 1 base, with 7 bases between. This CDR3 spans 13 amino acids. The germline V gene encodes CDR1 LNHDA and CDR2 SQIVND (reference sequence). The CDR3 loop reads CASSSSGQETQYF. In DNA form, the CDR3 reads TGTGCCAGTAGTAGTAGCGGCCAAGAGACCCAGTACTTC.

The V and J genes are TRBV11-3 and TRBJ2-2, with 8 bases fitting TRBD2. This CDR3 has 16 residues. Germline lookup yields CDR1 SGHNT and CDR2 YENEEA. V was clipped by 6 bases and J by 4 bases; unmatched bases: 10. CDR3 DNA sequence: TGTGCCAGCAGTCCTAGCGGGCTATCCTCCACCGGGGAGCTGTTTTTT. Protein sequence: CASSPSGLSSTGELFF.

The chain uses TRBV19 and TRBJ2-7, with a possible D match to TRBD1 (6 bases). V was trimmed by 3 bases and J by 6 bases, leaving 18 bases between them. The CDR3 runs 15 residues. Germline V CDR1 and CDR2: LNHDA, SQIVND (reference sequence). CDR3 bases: TGTGCCAGTAGTATGAACGGCAGGGGCGTCGGCGAGCAGTACTTC. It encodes CASSMNGRGVGEQYF. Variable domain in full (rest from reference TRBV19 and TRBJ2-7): DGGITQSPKYLFRKEGQNVTLSCEQNLNHDAMYWYRQDPGQGLRLIYYSQIVNDFQKGDIAEGYSVSREKKESFPLTVTSAQKNPTAFYLCASSMNGRGVGEQYFGPGTRLTVT.

The CDR3 coding sequence is TGTGCCAGCTGGATGGGGAGGGGGGGGTCACCCCTCCACTTT. It specifies CASWMGRGGSPLHF. V is TRBV27 and J is TRBJ1-6; possible D gene TRBD1, 6 bases. The CDR3 extends over 14 amino acids. CDR1 is MNHEY and CDR2 is SMNVEV in the germline V gene (reference sequence). V was clipped by 8 bases and J by 10 bases, with 18 bases between them.

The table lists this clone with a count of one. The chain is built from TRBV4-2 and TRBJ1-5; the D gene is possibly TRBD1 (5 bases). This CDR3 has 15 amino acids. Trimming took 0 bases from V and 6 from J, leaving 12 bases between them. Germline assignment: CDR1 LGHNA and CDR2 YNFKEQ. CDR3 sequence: CASSQDFQGRQPQHF. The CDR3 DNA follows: TGTGCCAGCAGCCAAGATTTCCAGGGCCGTCAGCCCCAGCATTTT.

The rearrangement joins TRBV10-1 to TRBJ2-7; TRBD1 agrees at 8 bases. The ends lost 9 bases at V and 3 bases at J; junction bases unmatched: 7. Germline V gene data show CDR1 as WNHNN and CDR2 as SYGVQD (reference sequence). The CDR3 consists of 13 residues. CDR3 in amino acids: CARRGQDHYEQYF. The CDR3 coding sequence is TGCGCCAGGCGGGGACAGGATCACTACGAGCAGTACTTC.

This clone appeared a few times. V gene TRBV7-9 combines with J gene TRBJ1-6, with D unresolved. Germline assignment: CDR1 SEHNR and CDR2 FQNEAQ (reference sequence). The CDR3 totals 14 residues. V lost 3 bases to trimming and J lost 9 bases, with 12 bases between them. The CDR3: CASSFGEGSSPLHF. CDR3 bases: TGTGCCAGCAGCTTTGGGGAGGGAAGTTCACCCCTCCACTTT. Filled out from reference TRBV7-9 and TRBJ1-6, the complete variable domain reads DTGVSQNPRHKITKRGQNVTFRCDPISEHNRLYWYRQTLGQGPEFLTYFQNEAQLEKSRLLSDRFSAERPKGSFSTLEIQRTEQGDSAMYLCASSFGEGSSPLHFGNGTRLTVT.

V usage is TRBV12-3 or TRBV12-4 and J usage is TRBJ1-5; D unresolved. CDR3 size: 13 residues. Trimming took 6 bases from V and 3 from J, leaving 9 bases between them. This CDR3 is CASSAQSNQPQHF. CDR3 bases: TGTGCCAGCAGCGCACAGTCCAATCAGCCCCAGCATTTT.

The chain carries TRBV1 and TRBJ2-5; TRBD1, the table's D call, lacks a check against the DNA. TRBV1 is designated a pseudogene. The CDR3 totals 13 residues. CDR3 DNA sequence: TGCACCAGCAGCCAAGCAAAGGGGGAGACCCAGTACTTC. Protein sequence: CTSSQAKGETQYF.

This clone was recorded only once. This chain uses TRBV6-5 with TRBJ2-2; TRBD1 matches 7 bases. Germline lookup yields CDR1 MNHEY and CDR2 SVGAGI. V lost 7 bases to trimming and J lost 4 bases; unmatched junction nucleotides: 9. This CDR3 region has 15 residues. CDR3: CASNVKQGFTGELFF. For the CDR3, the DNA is TGTGCCAGCAATGTCAAACAGGGGTTCACCGGGGAGCTGTTTTTT.